Each of the 32 T cell receptor beta chains below was sequenced from the same sample in a study of tumor-infiltrating lymphocytes in oesophageal squamous cell carcinoma. TCRdb redid the calling of the PCR reads with MiXCR, one entry per CDR3 protein. The sample shows some 21,000 distinct CDR3 sequences, around two fifths of them seen only once. Sequencing used esophageal tumor tissue. The receptors were sampled from a male donor with esophageal squamous cell carcinoma.

In regard to this clonotype: The germline gene is not matched at one end of the junction; a read error may be the cause. The chain combines TRBV4-1 with TRBJ2-1; D uncertain. The germline gives CDR1 MGHRA, CDR2 YSYEKL. The CDR3 has 17 residues. For the CDR3, the DNA is TGTGCCAGCAGCCAAGTGGCGGCGGCGAGCTCCTACAATGAGCAGTTCTTC. Translation gives CASSQVAAASSYNEQFF.

This clonotype was counted many times. The genes are TRBV12-3 or TRBV12-4 and TRBJ2-7, with TRBD2 as a possible D gene (5 bases). V lost 2 bases to trimming and J lost 9 bases, with 17 bases between them. The CDR3 contains 14 residues. The CDR3 DNA reads TGTGCCAGCAGTTTACCTGGGATAGCGAACTCGCAGTACTTC. Residues: CASSLPGIANSQYF.

Only a few counts were recorded for this clonotype. It is likely a read error, because the conserved phenylalanine at the end of the CDR3 is missing. The DNA is left out, because the CDR3 cannot be placed on it with certainty; the CDR3 is given as TCRdb lists it. This sequence joins TRBV7-2 and TRBJ1-1; the table gives TRBD1 as D, unverified against the DNA. A total of 8 residues make up the CDR3, ends included. Germline V gene lookup returns CDR1 SGHTA and CDR2 FQGNSA. This CDR3 reads CASSLEGT.

The sample holds many counts of this clonotype. For the CDR3, the DNA is TGCGCCAGCAGCCAAACTAGCGGGAGACCCTACGAGCAGTACTTC. It codes for CASSQTSGRPYEQYF. The chain combines TRBV5-1 with TRBJ2-7, with 11 bases lining up with TRBD2. Germline CDR1 SGHRS, CDR2 YFSETQ. V shed 4 bases and J 2 bases; nucleotides not matched to a gene: 5. The CDR3 has 15 residues.

This clonotype occurred many times. Since a much larger clone is just one base distant, this may be a read error. CDR3 sequence: CASSHTWGNEQYF. CDR3 coding DNA: TGTGCCAGCAGCCATACGTGGGGGAATGAGCAGTACTTC. The V call is TRBV7-2, the J call TRBJ2-5; either TRBD1 or TRBD2 may supply D (5 bases each). Germline CDR1 and CDR2: SGHTA and FQGNSA. This CDR3 contains 13 residues. The ends were cut back, 5 bases at V and 11 bases at J, with 18 bases in the middle. Using reference TRBV7-2 and TRBJ2-5 for the parts outside the CDR3, the full variable domain is GAGVSQSPSNKVTEKGKDVELRCDPISGHTALYWYRQSLGQGLEFLIYFQGNSAPDKSGLPSDRFSAERTGGSVSTLTIQRTQQEDSAVYLCASSHTWGNEQYFGPGTRLLVL.

This clonotype was found a few times. Given a much more abundant clone one base away, this may be a read error. The chain uses TRBV19 and TRBJ2-1; 8 bases are a match to TRBD1. Near its end, the DNA agrees better with TRBJ2-7, so the J call may be wrong. This CDR3 is 17 amino acids long. CDR1 is LNHDA and CDR2 is SQIVND in the germline V gene (reference sequence). As DNA, the CDR3 is TGTGCCAGTAGTATAGAAGCAGGGGGCCATACCTACAATGAGCAGTACTTC. Its translation is CASSIEAGGHTYNEQYF.

This clonotype was detected many times. The chain carries TRBV2 and TRBJ2-2; weak D call: TRBD1 (6 bases). The CDR3 has 21 amino acids. Germline lookup yields CDR1 SNHLY and CDR2 FYNNEI. Trimming took off 3 bases at V and 0 bases at J, with 26 bases between the two ends. CDR3 nucleotide sequence: TGTGCCAGCAGTGAGGTCCCTAGGCAGGGGAGTAGAAGGCCGAACACCGGGGAGCTGTTTTTT. This gives the protein CASSEVPRQGSRRPNTGELFF.

This clonotype came up a few times. An end of the junction differs from the germline gene, which may be a read error. V is TRBV5-4 and J is TRBJ2-2; D is undetermined. In germline, CDR1 is SGHNT, CDR2 YYREEE (reference sequence). This CDR3 region has 16 residues. CDR3 region: CASSLAFGQGTGELFF. CDR3 bases: TGCGCCAGCAGCTTGGCTTTCGGCCAAGGAACCGGGGAGCTGTTTTTT.

The sample holds one count of this clonotype. This may come from a read error, since a much larger clone is one base off. V gene TRBV2 combines with J gene TRBJ2-5; a possible D gene is TRBD1 (5 bases). The DNA end is more similar to TRBJ2-1, so the J call may be wrong. Germline CDR1 SNHLY, CDR2 FYNNEI. This CDR3 spans 12 amino acids. DNA of the CDR3: TGTGCCAGCAGTGAACATAGGGGTGGCCAGTTCTTC. Translating gives CASSEHRGGQFF.

The rearrangement uses TRBV7-9 and TRBJ2-7; D is unresolved. CDR3 length: 16 amino acids. Germline values: CDR1 SEHNR, CDR2 FQNEAQ (reference sequence). V was clipped by 1 base and J by 0 bases, with 13 bases between them. The CDR3 DNA reads TGTGCCAGCAGCTTAGTAGGTTGGCGGAGCTCCTACGAGCAGTACTTC. Protein sequence: CASSLVGWRSSYEQYF.

The chain recombines TRBV28 with TRBJ2-5, with D unclear. Matching the DNA end better, TRBJ2-1 makes the J call doubtful. This CDR3 has 14 residues. CDR1 is MDHEN and CDR2 is SYDVKM in the germline V gene. The DNA of the CDR3 is TGTGCCAGCAGTTCACTACCAACTAACAATGAGCAGTTCTTC. Translation gives CASSSLPTNNEQFF.

This clonotype has just a few counts. The chain recombines TRBV6-6 with TRBJ2-2, with 10 bases fitting TRBD2. CDR3 length: 18 residues. The germline gives CDR1 MNHNY, CDR2 SVGAGI (reference sequence). With V trimmed by 7 bases and J by 2 bases, 13 bases remained unmatched. The CDR3 reads CASMFRFSGGSNTGELFF. The CDR3 region has the DNA TGTGCCAGCATGTTCCGGTTTAGCGGGGGGTCCAACACCGGGGAGCTGTTTTTT.

A word on this clonotype: Given the absence of the conserved phenylalanine or tryptophan at the CDR3 end, a read error is likely. The DNA is omitted, as the CDR3 cannot be located on it reliably, and the CDR3 follows TCRdb's listing. This chain uses TRBV28 with TRBJ2-6; the table assigns TRBD1, which was not confirmed against the DNA. CDR1 and CDR2 from the germline V gene are MDHEN and SYDVKM. The CDR3 contains 17 residues when both ends are counted. The CDR3 sequence is CASRKLGGGGNEQFFGA.

The chain is built from TRBV7-4 and TRBJ2-5; no clear D. The J call is doubtful: the DNA matches TRBJ2-7 better. The germline CDR1 and CDR2 sequences are SGHVT and SQSDAQ. CDR3 length equals 14 residues. The CDR3 DNA reads as TGTGCCAGCAGCTTAGCCACTGTATACCACGAGCAGTACTTC. Translated: CASSLATVYHEQYF.

V and J are TRBV7-4 and TRBJ1-1, with 7 bases lining up with TRBD1. This CDR3 spans 15 amino acids. Per the germline V gene, CDR1 is SGHVT and CDR2 is SQSDAQ. Unmatched junction bases numbered 10, after V lost 6 bases and J lost 3 bases. The CDR3, as DNA: TGTGCCAGCAGGCCAAGACAGGGAGGCGACACTGAAGCTTTCTTT. Translation gives CASRPRQGGDTEAFF. Full variable domain (outside the CDR3, taken from reference TRBV7-4 and TRBJ1-1): GAGVSQSPRYKVAKRGRDVALRCDSISGHVTLYWYRQTLGQGSEVLTYSQSDAQRDKSGRPSGRFSAERPERSVSTLKIQRTEQGDSAVYLCASRPRQGGDTEAFFGQGTRLTVV.

This clonotype was observed at least ten times. V is TRBV5-4 and J is TRBJ2-1; 8 nucleotides line up with TRBD2. The germline V gene has CDR1 SGHNT and CDR2 YYREEE (reference sequence). The CDR3 has 13 residues. V shed 3 bases, J shed 10 bases, and the junction held 6 bases outside the gene matches. The CDR3 is CASSSGLDGEQFF. CDR3 DNA sequence: TGTGCCAGCAGCTCGGGACTAGATGGGGAGCAGTTCTTC.

The J gene is TRBJ2-3, the V gene TRBV9, with TRBD2 identical over 14 bases. CDR1 is SGDLS, CDR2 YYNGEE, per germline. Losses at the gene ends were 4 bases for V and 1 base for J; bases not matched to a gene: 8. This CDR3 contains 18 residues. The CDR3 DNA reads TGTGCCAGCAGCCCCCGACTAGCGGGGGGGCTCGGCACAGATACGCAGTATTTT. This encodes CASSPRLAGGLGTDTQYF.

This chain joins TRBV7-9 and TRBJ2-5; 7 bases fit TRBD1. The J call could be wrong; TRBJ1-2 is a better fit for the DNA end. The CDR3 is made up of 13 amino acids. The germline gives CDR1 SEHNR, CDR2 FQNEAQ (reference sequence). The CDR3 bases are TGTGCCAGCAGCGCCGGGACAGAGTATGGCTACACCTTC. Amino acid sequence: CASSAGTEYGYTF.

This clonotype occurred many times. This chain uses TRBV27 with TRBJ1-1; perhaps TRBD1 as D (6 bases). Germline values: CDR1 MNHEY, CDR2 SMNVEV (reference sequence). This CDR3 region has 13 residues. V lost 8 bases and J lost 1, with 11 bases in between. This CDR3 is CASGYRENTEAFF. CDR3 in DNA: TGTGCCAGCGGGTACAGGGAGAACACTGAAGCTTTCTTT.

This chain connects TRBV7-2 to TRBJ2-7; 7 positions agree with TRBD2. The DNA end is more similar to TRBJ2-1, so the J call may be wrong. The CDR3 loop spans 14 amino acids. Germline values: CDR1 SGHTA, CDR2 FQGNSA. In nucleotides, the CDR3 is TGTGCCAGCAGCTTCTCGGGGGGAAACAATGAGCAGTTCTTC. It specifies CASSFSGGNNEQFF.

By share, this clonotype counts as medium-sized (0.01 to 0.1%). This CDR3 is CASSLGQGGEKLFF. The CDR3 nucleotides are TGTGCCAGCAGCTTAGGACAGGGAGGGGAAAAACTGTTTTTT. The rearrangement links TRBV7-6 to TRBJ1-4; TRBD1 aligns across 7 bases. Germline values: CDR1 SGHVS, CDR2 FNYEAQ. Trimming took 1 base from V and 8 from J; bases not matched to a gene: 4. This CDR3 is built from 14 residues.

This clonotype was seen many times. The V call is TRBV4-1, the J call TRBJ1-1, with D unclear. Trimming cost V 3 bases and J 2 bases, with 13 bases left between them. This CDR3 spans 15 amino acids. Per germline, CDR1 MGHRA and CDR2 YSYEKL. CDR3 region: CASSQNPRINTEAFF. The CDR3 bases are TGCGCCAGCAGCCAGAATCCCCGCATTAACACTGAAGCTTTCTTT.

Notes on this clonotype: This clone may be a read error of a much larger clone one base away. The chain combines TRBV18 with TRBJ1-1, with TRBD1 matching over 7 bases. Near its end, the DNA agrees better with TRBJ2-3, so the J call may be wrong. CDR1 and CDR2 from the germline V gene are KGHSH and LQKENI. The CDR3 is made up of 13 amino acids. The CDR3 sequence: CVSSPPDRATQYF. The DNA of the CDR3 is TGTGTCAGCTCACCACCAGACAGGGCTACGCAGTATTTT.

This clonotype has ten or more counts. This CDR3 is CASSEGLAGGYEQYF. The CDR3 nucleotides are TGCGCCAGCAGCGAGGGACTAGCGGGGGGCTACGAGCAGTACTTC. This sequence joins TRBV5-1 and TRBJ2-7, with 15 bases matching TRBD2. Germline V CDR1 and CDR2: SGHRS, YFSETQ. There are 15 residues in the CDR3. Losses at the gene ends were 4 bases for V and 3 bases for J; bases not matched to a gene: 2.

Concerning this clonotype: This clone may be a read error of a much larger clone one base away. The J gene is TRBJ2-3, the V gene TRBV3-1, with D possibly TRBD2 on 5 matching bases. V was cut by 6 bases and J by 14 bases, with 21 bases left in between. The CDR3 runs to 13 residues. Germline CDR1 LGHDT, CDR2 YNNKEL (reference sequence). DNA for the CDR3: TGTGCCAGCAGGCGCCGGAACACCGGGGAGCTGTATTTT. Translation: CASRRRNTGELYF.

This clonotype was picked up one time. The chain recombines TRBV24-1 with TRBJ2-1, with a tentative D call TRBD2 (6 bases). The V and J ends lost 5 bases and 4 bases respectively, with 11 bases between them. Germline CDR1 and CDR2: KGHDR and SFDVKD. The CDR3 spans 14 residues. The CDR3 spells CATSAREVYNEQFF. In DNA, the CDR3 is TGTGCCACCAGTGCCAGGGAGGTTTACAATGAGCAGTTCTTC.

This clonotype was found many times. The chain's CDR3 is CASGRVSYNEQYF. In DNA form, the CDR3 reads TGTGCCAGCGGAAGGGTATCCTACAATGAGCAGTACTTC. The rearrangement links TRBV7-9 to TRBJ2-7; D is undetermined. Trimming stripped 8 bases from V and 7 bases from J, with 18 bases between. From germline, CDR1 is SEHNR and CDR2 FQNEAQ (reference sequence). The CDR3 is 13 residues long.

The chain recombines TRBV28 with TRBJ2-5; TRBD2 agrees at 10 bases. The end of the DNA aligns better with TRBJ2-7, so the J call may be wrong. CDR3 size: 13 residues. Germline loops: CDR1 MDHEN, CDR2 SYDVKM. CDR3 protein: CASNRLAGYEQYF. As DNA, the CDR3 is TGTGCCAGCAACCGACTAGCGGGCTACGAGCAGTACTTC.

This chain uses TRBV24-1 with TRBJ1-1, with D tentatively TRBD1 (5 bases). The CDR3 totals 15 residues. Germline CDR1 reads KGHDR; CDR2 reads SFDVKD. V was pared by 5 bases and J by 1 base, with 13 bases between. The CDR3 is CATSARDGTNTEAFF. CDR3 nucleotides: TGTGCCACCAGTGCCCGGGACGGTACGAACACTGAAGCTTTCTTT.

This clonotype was found a few times. The chain links TRBV29-1 to TRBJ2-5; perhaps TRBD2 as D (6 bases). This CDR3 spans 14 amino acids. The germline gives CDR1 SQVTM, CDR2 ANQGSEA. Trimming pared 6 bases from V and 1 base from J, leaving 15 bases between. The CDR3 DNA reads as TGCAGCGTGGCGCGGGACGGACTCCAAGAGACCCAGTACTTC. It is translated as CSVARDGLQETQYF.

This chain links TRBV28 with TRBJ2-5, with D uncertain. Germline V gene lookup returns CDR1 MDHEN and CDR2 SYDVKM. The CDR3 covers 11 residues. The ends were cut back, 8 bases at V and 11 bases at J, with 15 bases in the middle. The CDR3 region has the DNA TGTGCCAGCGGACGCTTGGATGAGCAGTACTTC. Protein product: CASGRLDEQYF. Using reference TRBV28 and TRBJ2-5 for the parts outside the CDR3, the full variable domain is DVKVTQSSRYLVKRTGEKVFLECVQDMDHENMFWYRQDPGLGLRLIYFSYDVKMKEKGDIPEGYSVSREKKERFSLILESASTNQTSMYLCASGRLDEQYFGPGTRLLVL.

The chain combines TRBV7-6 with TRBJ2-5; tentative D call: TRBD2 (6 bases). The J call is in doubt because the DNA end fits TRBJ2-7 better. The germline V gene has CDR1 SGHVS and CDR2 FNYEAQ. The CDR3 contains 15 residues. CDR3 DNA: TGTGCCAGCAGCTTAGAAGGTGGAGGGCCCTACGAGCAGTACTTC. This encodes CASSLEGGGPYEQYF.